A selection of T cell receptor beta chains follows, all from one sample in a study of technical replicates of blood from several donors. Profiling relied on immunoSEQ multiplex PCR, and the TCRdb table lists in-frame clones only, not all of them. Of about 89,000 clones in the sample, about 93% were seen once. Material: T cells isolated from PBMCs. Receptors were obtained from a human donor in good health. The CDR3 runs from the conserved cysteine through the conserved F or W. Each record gives: D gene, V gene, clone size, J gene, CDR3 DNA, CDR3 protein. D genes are given only for firm matches. Clone size is shown for a subset of rows, as once, few, many or a class of expanded clone.

>-|TRBV5-6|-|TRBJ2-6
TGTGCCAGCAGCTTGGCGACAATGGGGGCCAACGTCCTGACTTTC
CASSLATMGANVLTF
>TRBD1|TRBV4-1|-|TRBJ1-1
TGCGCCAGCAGCCGGACAGGTCTGAACACTGAAGCTTTCTTT
CASSRTGLNTEAFF
>TRBD1|TRBV14|-|TRBJ1-4
TGTGCCAGCAGCCGGGGGACAGGGCTGGAAAAACTGTTTTTT
CASSRGTGLEKLFF
>TRBD2|TRBV11-2|-|TRBJ2-1
TGTGCCAGCAGCTTAGCCGCGGGAGGGCCGGTATACAATGAGCAGTTCTTC
CASSLAAGGPVYNEQFF
>TRBD1|TRBV4-1|many|TRBJ2-7
TGCGCCAGCAGCCAAGATTCGGGACAGGGGTACGAGCAGTACTTC
CASSQDSGQGYEQYF
>TRBD1|TRBV27|once|TRBJ1-1
TGTGCCAGCGGAGACCAACAGGGGTACACTGAAGCTTTCTTT
CASGDQQGYTEAFF
>TRBD1|TRBV25-1|once|TRBJ1-2
TGTGCCAGCAGTGGATCCGACAGGGGGTATGGCTACACCTTC
CASSGSDRGYGYTF
>-|TRBV5-1|-|TRBJ2-5
TGCGCCAGCGCAGGCCTGAGTTTAGGGGGCCAAGAGACCCAGTACTTC
CASAGLSLGGQETQYF
>TRBD2|TRBV2|once|TRBJ2-3
TGTGCCAGCGGCCGGTTTGGGGGGGGGAGAGATACGCAGTATTTT
CASGRFGGGRDTQYF
>-|TRBV30|-|TRBJ1-1
TGTGCCTGGAGTGGGGGGCCGGCTGAAGCTTTCTTT
CAWSGGPAEAFF
>-|TRBV6-6|-|TRBJ1-1
TGTGCCAGCAGTTTACAGGGGAACACTGAAGCTTTCTTT
CASSLQGNTEAFF
>-|TRBV21-1|-|TRBJ2-7
TGTGCCAGCAGCAAAGCGGCAGGGGCCTCCTACGAGCAGTACTTC
CASSKAAGASYEQYF
>-|TRBV7-9|-|TRBJ1-2
TGTGCCAGCAGCTCGGGGGACTATGGCTACACCTTC
CASSSGDYGYTF
>TRBD2|TRBV6-6|once|TRBJ2-1
TGTGCCATCGGGACTAGCGGGGGCTACAATGAGCAGTTCTTC
CAIGTSGGYNEQFF
>-|TRBV27|-|TRBJ2-7
TGTGCCAGCAGTCCCCACGACATATACGAGCAGTACTTC
CASSPHDIYEQYF
>-|TRBV27|few|TRBJ2-5
TGTGCCAGCAGTTCGGTTGGGACCCAGTACTTC
CASSSVGTQYF
>-|TRBV25-1|-|TRBJ1-3
TGTGCCAGCTCCCAAAACGAGATAAGCTCTGGAAACACCATATATTTT
CASSQNEISSGNTIYF
>-|TRBV30|-|TRBJ2-5
TGTGCCTGGAGTGTAACGGAGTCGACCCAGTACTTC
CAWSVTESTQYF